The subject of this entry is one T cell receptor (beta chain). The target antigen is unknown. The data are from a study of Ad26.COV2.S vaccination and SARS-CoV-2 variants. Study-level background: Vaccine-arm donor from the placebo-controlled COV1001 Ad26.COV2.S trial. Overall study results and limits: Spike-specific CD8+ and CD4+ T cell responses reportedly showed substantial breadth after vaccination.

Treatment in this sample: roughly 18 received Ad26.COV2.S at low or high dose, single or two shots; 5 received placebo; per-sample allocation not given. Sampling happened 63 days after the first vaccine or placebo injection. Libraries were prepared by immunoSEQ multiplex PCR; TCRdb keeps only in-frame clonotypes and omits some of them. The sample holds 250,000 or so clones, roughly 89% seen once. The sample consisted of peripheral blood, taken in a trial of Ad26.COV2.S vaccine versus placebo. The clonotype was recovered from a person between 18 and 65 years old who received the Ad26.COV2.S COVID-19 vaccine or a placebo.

Here the CDR3 DNA reads TGTGCCAGCAGTTATTCGAGGACACCCCCTGAAGCTTTCTTT. Protein sequence: CASSYSRTPPEAFF. The chain combines TRBV6-2 or TRBV6-3 with TRBJ1-1; TRBD1 is a possible D gene (5 bases). This CDR3 spans 14 amino acids. V was clipped by 3 bases and J by 6 bases, with 14 bases between them. Germline CDR1 reads MNHEY; CDR2 reads SVGEGT.